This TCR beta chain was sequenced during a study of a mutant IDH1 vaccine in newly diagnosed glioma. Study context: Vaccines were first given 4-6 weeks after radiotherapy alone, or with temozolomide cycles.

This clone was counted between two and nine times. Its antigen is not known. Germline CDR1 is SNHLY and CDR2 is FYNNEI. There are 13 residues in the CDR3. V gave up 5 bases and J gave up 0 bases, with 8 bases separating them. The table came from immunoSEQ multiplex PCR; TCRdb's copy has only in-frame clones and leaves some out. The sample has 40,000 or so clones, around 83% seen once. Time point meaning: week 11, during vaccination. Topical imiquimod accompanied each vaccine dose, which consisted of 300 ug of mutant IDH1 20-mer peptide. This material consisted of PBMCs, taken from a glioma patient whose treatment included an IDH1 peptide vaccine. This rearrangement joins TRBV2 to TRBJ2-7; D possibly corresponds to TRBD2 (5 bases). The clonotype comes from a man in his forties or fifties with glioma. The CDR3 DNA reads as TGTGCCAGCAGTACTAGGAGCTCCTACGAGCAGTACTTC. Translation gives CASSTRSSYEQYF.